Listed here are 17 T cell receptor beta chains from one sample, sequenced in a study of blood T cell repertoires in COVID-19. Sequencing was performed with immunoSEQ multiplex PCR; in TCRdb, only in-frame clones are kept and a portion is missing. Of approximately 51,000 clones listed, about 90% were seen once; the top ten hold 6% to 6.5%. Specimen: peripheral blood. The receptors stem from a man between 65 and 85 years old with active COVID-19.

This chain joins TRBV2 and TRBJ1-5; TRBD1 is a possible D gene (6 bases). The germline V gene encodes CDR1 SNHLY and CDR2 FYNNEI. Trimming left V 6 bases short and J 2 bases short, with 14 bases between. The CDR3 totals 15 residues. The CDR3 DNA reads as TGTGCCAGCAGGGCAGGGGAGACCGGCAATCAGCCCCAGCATTTT. Residues: CASRAGETGNQPQHF. Based on the CDR3 plus reference TRBV2 and TRBJ1-5, the full variable domain is EPEVTQTPSHQVTQMGQEVILRCVPISNHLYFYWYRQILGQKVEFLVSFYNNEISEKSEIFDDQFSVERPDGSNFTLKIRSTKLEDSAMYFCASRAGETGNQPQHFGDGTRLSIL.

The rearrangement links TRBV6-1 to TRBJ2-3, with 13 bases identical to TRBD2. CDR1 MNHNS and CDR2 SASEGT come from the germline V gene. The CDR3 is made up of 17 amino acids. Trimming cost V 3 bases and J 6 bases; bases outside gene matches: 9. The CDR3 DNA follows: TGTGCCAGCAGTGACCGGTCGACTAGCGGGGGGCTTGATACGCAGTATTTT. It codes for CASSDRSTSGGLDTQYF.

The chain recombines TRBV5-1 with TRBJ2-5, with 7 bases that match TRBD1. Germline CDR1 is SGHRS and CDR2 is YFSETQ. J lost 3 bases, V lost 1 base, and 3 bases had no gene match. This CDR3 spans 14 amino acids. CDR3 DNA: TGCGCCAGCAGCTTGAACAGGGGTGAAGAGACCCAGTACTTC. It translates to CASSLNRGEETQYF.

The chain joins TRBV5-1 to TRBJ2-7, with D tentatively TRBD1 (7 bases). CDR1 and CDR2 (germline): SGHRS, YFSETQ. Trimming took off 4 bases at V and 5 bases at J, with 19 bases between the two ends. This CDR3 has 15 amino acids. CDR3 protein: CASSGRTGGVDEQYF. The CDR3 coding sequence is TGCGCCAGCAGCGGACGGACAGGAGGGGTTGACGAGCAGTACTTC.

As to this clone: At one boundary the junction diverges from the germline segment, which might be a read error. The chain couples TRBV5-1 to TRBJ2-1; 10 nucleotides match TRBD2. CDR1 and CDR2 (germline): SGHRS, YFSETQ. The CDR3 is 15 amino acids. CDR3 DNA sequence: TGCGCCACCAGCCCCCTAGCGGGGGTTGAGAATGAGCAGTTCTTC. Amino acid sequence: CATSPLAGVENEQFF.

V is TRBV28 and J is TRBJ2-7; 8 positions match TRBD1. The V and J ends lost 6 bases and 3 bases, in that order; junction bases with no gene match: 7. CDR3 length equals 14 residues. CDR1 is MDHEN and CDR2 is SYDVKM in the germline V gene. The CDR3, as DNA: TGTGCCAGCAGACGGCCGGGACAGGTCTACGAGCAGTACTTC. Amino acid sequence: CASRRPGQVYEQYF.

Only one count was recorded for this clone. This rearrangement joins TRBV18 to TRBJ1-2, with a weak D call TRBD1 (5 bases). The germline gives CDR1 KGHSH, CDR2 LQKENI. The CDR3 consists of 14 residues. Trimming left V 0 bases short and J 8 bases short, with 13 bases between. The CDR3 spells CASSPPQGIGGYTF. The CDR3, as DNA: TGTGCCAGCTCACCACCCCAGGGTATTGGGGGCTACACCTTC.

CDR3 DNA sequence: TGCGCCAGCAGCCAAGAGAGGGGCAGGGGGTTACGTGAGCAGTTCTTC. Protein sequence: CASSQERGRGLREQFF. The chain employs TRBV4-1 and TRBJ2-1, with TRBD1 matching over 7 bases. The CDR3 is made up of 16 amino acids. Germline V gene lookup returns CDR1 MGHRA and CDR2 YSYEKL. J gave up 9 bases and V 0 bases, and 11 bases lay outside the gene matches.

V usage is TRBV6-2 or TRBV6-3 and J usage is TRBJ2-5, with 9 bases identical to TRBD1. J gave up 4 bases and V 6 bases, and 9 bases lay outside the gene matches. The CDR3 has 15 amino acids. CDR1 and CDR2 (germline): MNHEY, SVGEGT. The CDR3 DNA reads as TGTGCCAGCAGCGCCGCAGGGACAGGGAGAGAGACCCAGTACTTC. Residues: CASSAAGTGRETQYF.

The V and J genes are TRBV18 and TRBJ2-1; 8 bases line up with TRBD2. Unmatched junction bases numbered 6, after V lost 0 bases and J lost 8 bases. The CDR3 extends over 15 amino acids. The germline V gene has CDR1 KGHSH and CDR2 LQKENI. For the CDR3, the DNA is TGTGCCAGCTCACCACCGAACGGGAGGGACCATGAGCAGTTCTTC. Translated, it gives CASSPPNGRDHEQFF.

The chain uses TRBV27 and TRBJ2-1; TRBD1 aligns across 8 bases. V dropped 3 bases and J dropped 0; count of bases not matched to a gene: 1. This CDR3 has 15 amino acids. From germline, CDR1 is MNHEY and CDR2 SMNVEV (reference sequence). CDR3 nucleotides: TGTGCCAGCAGTTTTGACAGGGGCTCCTACAATGAGCAGTTCTTC. It codes for CASSFDRGSYNEQFF.

The chain uses TRBV5-1 and TRBJ2-5, with TRBD2 identical over 10 bases. The CDR3 is 15 residues long. Trimming took 3 bases from V and 1 from J; bases not matched to a gene: 3. Germline-derived CDR1 and CDR2 are SGHRS and YFSETQ. This CDR3 is CASSSLAGGQETQYF. For the CDR3, the DNA is TGCGCCAGCAGCTCGTTAGCGGGGGGCCAAGAGACCCAGTACTTC.

The J gene is TRBJ2-5, the V gene TRBV19, with TRBD1 identical over 7 bases. Unmatched junction bases numbered 8, after V lost 5 bases and J lost 2 bases. In germline, CDR1 is LNHDA, CDR2 SQIVND (reference sequence). The CDR3 totals 15 residues. CDR3 sequence: CASSGEGTAQETQYF. The CDR3 coding sequence is TGTGCCAGTAGTGGGGAAGGGACAGCTCAAGAGACCCAGTACTTC.

V usage is TRBV7-9 and J usage is TRBJ2-1, with D tentatively TRBD2 (7 bases). Between the trimmed V and J ends, which lost 4 bases and 7 bases, there was a span of 20 bases. Germline CDR1 reads SEHNR; CDR2 reads FQNEAQ (reference sequence). The CDR3 spans 16 residues. Here the CDR3 DNA reads TGTGCCAGCAGCTCGCCAGGAGGGGGGGAGATGAATGAGCAGTTCTTC. This encodes CASSSPGGGEMNEQFF.

The chain employs TRBV5-6 and TRBJ1-2; D remains ambiguous. The CDR3 is made up of 12 amino acids. V gave up 7 bases and J gave up 5 bases, with 12 bases separating them. Germline lookup yields CDR1 SGHDT and CDR2 YYEEEE. CDR3 in DNA: TGTGCCAGCGCTTCTGGCCCTTATGGCTACACCTTC. Translated: CASASGPYGYTF.

The rearrangement links TRBV6-5 to TRBJ2-1, with TRBD1 as a possible D gene (9 bases). The germline gives CDR1 MNHEY, CDR2 SVGAGI. V was pared by 8 bases and J by 9 bases, with 20 bases between. This CDR3 has 14 residues. The chain's CDR3 is CASRLGTGTSEQFF. In nucleotides, the CDR3 is TGTGCCAGCCGCCTCGGGACAGGGACTAGTGAGCAGTTCTTC.

The genes are TRBV19 and TRBJ1-2; 7 nucleotides align to TRBD1. The CDR3 runs to 15 residues. V was clipped by 3 bases and J by 6 bases; unmatched bases: 10. Germline V CDR1 and CDR2: LNHDA, SQIVND (reference sequence). CDR3 sequence: CASSIGDRVLHGYTF. For the CDR3, the DNA is TGTGCCAGTAGTATCGGAGACAGGGTTCTTCATGGCTACACCTTC.